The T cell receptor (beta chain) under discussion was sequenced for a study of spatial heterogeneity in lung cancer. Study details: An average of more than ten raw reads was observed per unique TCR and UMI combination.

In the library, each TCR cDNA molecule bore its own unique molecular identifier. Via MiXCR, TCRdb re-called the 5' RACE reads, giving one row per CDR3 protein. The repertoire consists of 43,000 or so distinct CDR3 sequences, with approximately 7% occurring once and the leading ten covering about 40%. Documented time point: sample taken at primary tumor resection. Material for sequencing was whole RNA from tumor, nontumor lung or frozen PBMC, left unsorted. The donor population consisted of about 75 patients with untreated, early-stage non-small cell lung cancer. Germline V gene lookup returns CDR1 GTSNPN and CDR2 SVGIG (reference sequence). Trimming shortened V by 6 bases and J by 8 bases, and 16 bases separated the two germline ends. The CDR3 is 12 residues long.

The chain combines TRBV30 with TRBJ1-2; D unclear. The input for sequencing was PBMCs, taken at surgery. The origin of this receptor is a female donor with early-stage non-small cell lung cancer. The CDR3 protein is CACPSKGDGYTF. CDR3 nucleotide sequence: TGTGCCTGCCCTTCGAAGGGCGACGGCTACACCTTC. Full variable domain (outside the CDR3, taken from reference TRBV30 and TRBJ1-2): SQTIHQWPATLVQPVGSPLSLECTVEGTSNPNLYWYRQAAGRGLQLLFYSVGIGQISSEVPQNLSASRPQDRQFILSSKKLLLSDSGFYLCACPSKGDGYTFGSGTRLTVV.